A single T cell receptor (beta chain) is shown here with its context. This specimen comes from a study of blood T cell repertoires in COVID-19. The wider study: From T cells, B-cell-depleted T cells, or PBMCs came the material, which was cDNA or gDNA.

The CDR3 sequence is 16 residues long. Germline V gene data show CDR1 as LNHDA and CDR2 as SQIVND (reference sequence). V lost 6 bases, J lost 10 bases, and 16 bases stayed unmatched. In Seattle, patients joined the study during active infection and were tracked longitudinally. Original methodology: Cell counts per sample came from amplifying reference gene primers. Clones were read by immunoSEQ multiplex PCR, and TCRdb kept only the in-frame ones, dropping some. V and J calls and clone size are as listed in that table; D and trimming were resolved from the DNA. Of some 290,000 clones listed, almost 90% are singletons.

What was sequenced was peripheral blood. V gene TRBV19 combines with J gene TRBJ2-1, with 9 bases that match TRBD2. This clonotype originated in a woman aged 25 to 45 with COVID-19, enrolled during active disease. CDR3 loop: CASRRTGTSKFGEQFF. The CDR3 region has the DNA TGTGCCAGTAGGCGAACCGGGACTAGCAAATTTGGAGAGCAGTTCTTC.